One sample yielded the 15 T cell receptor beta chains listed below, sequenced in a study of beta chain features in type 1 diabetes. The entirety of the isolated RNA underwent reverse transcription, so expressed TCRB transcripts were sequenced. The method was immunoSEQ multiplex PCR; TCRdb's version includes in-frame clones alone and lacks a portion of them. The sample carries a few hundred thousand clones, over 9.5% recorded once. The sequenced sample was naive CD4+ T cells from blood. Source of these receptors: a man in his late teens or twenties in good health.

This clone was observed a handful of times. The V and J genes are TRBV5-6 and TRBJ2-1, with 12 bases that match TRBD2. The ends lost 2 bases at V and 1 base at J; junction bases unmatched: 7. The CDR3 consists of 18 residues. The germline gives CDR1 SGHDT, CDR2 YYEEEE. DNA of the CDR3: TGTGCCAGCAGCTTACTAGCGGGAGGTACCGGGTCCTACAATGAGCAGTTCTTC. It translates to CASSLLAGGTGSYNEQFF.

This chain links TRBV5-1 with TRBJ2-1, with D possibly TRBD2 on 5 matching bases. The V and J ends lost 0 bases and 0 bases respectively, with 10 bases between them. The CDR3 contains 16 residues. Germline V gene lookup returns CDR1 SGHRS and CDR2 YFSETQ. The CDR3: CASSLVVGASYNEQFF. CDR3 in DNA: TGCGCCAGCAGCTTGGTTGTGGGAGCCTCCTACAATGAGCAGTTCTTC.

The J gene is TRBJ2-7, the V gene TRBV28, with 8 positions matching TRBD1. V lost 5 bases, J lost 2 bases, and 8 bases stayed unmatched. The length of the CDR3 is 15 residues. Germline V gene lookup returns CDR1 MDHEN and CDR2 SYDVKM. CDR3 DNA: TGTGCCAGCAGTCGGACCGGGACAGGTACCTACGAGCAGTACTTC. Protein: CASSRTGTGTYEQYF.

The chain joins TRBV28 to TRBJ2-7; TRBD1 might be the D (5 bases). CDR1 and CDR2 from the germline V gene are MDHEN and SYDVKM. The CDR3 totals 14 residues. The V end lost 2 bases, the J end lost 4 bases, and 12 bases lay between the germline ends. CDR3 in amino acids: CASSLPGRVYEQYF. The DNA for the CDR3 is TGTGCCAGCAGTTTACCGGGCAGGGTTTACGAGCAGTACTTC. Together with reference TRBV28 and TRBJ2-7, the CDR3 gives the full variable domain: DVKVTQSSRYLVKRTGEKVFLECVQDMDHENMFWYRQDPGLGLRLIYFSYDVKMKEKGDIPEGYSVSREKKERFSLILESASTNQTSMYLCASSLPGRVYEQYFGPGTRLTVT.

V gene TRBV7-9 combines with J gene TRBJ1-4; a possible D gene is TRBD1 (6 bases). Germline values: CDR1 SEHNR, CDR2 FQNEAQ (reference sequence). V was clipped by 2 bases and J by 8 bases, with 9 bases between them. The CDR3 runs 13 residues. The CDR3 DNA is TGTGCCAGCAGCTTAAACGACAGGGAAAAACTGTTTTTT. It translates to CASSLNDREKLFF.

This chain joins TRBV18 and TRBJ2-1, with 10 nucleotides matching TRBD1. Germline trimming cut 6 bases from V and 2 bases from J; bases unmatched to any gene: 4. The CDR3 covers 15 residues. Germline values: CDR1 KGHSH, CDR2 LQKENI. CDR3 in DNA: TGTGCCAGCTCTCAGACAGGGGGCGCCTACAATGAGCAGTTCTTC. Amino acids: CASSQTGGAYNEQFF.

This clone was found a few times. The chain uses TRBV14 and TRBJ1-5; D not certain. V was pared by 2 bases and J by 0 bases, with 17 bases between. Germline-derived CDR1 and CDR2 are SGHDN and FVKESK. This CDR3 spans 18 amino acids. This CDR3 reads CASSQRRVCADSNQPQHF. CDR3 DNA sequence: TGTGCCAGCAGCCAAAGACGGGTCTGTGCCGATAGCAATCAGCCCCAGCATTTT.

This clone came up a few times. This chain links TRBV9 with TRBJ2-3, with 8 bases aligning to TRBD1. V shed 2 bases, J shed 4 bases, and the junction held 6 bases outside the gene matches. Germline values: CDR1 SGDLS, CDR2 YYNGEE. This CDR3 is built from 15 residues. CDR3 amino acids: CASSVWTGPPDTQYF. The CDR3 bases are TGTGCCAGCAGCGTGTGGACAGGGCCGCCAGATACGCAGTATTTT.

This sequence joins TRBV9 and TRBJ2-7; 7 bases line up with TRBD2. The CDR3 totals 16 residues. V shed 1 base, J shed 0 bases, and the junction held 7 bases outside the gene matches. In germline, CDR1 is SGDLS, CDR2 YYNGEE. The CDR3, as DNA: TGTGCCAGCAGCGTATCGGGAGGCGGGAGCTCCTACGAGCAGTACTTC. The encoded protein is CASSVSGGGSSYEQYF.

CDR3 sequence reads: CASSDMGARDTEAFF. The CDR3 DNA sequence: TGTGCCAGCAGTGACATGGGGGCAAGGGACACTGAAGCTTTCTTT. The chain uses TRBV6-1 and TRBJ1-1, with D perhaps matching TRBD1 (6 bases). Looked up from germline, CDR1 is MNHNS and CDR2 is SASEGT. V lost 3 bases and J 3 bases, leaving 14 bases between the germline ends. The CDR3 runs 15 residues.

CDR3 residues: CASSSVTRVGETQYF. CDR3 nucleotide sequence: TGTGCCAGCAGCTCAGTGACCAGGGTGGGGGAGACCCAGTACTTC. This chain uses TRBV5-6 with TRBJ2-5; possibly TRBD1 for D (5 bases). In germline, CDR1 is SGHDT, CDR2 YYEEEE. Trimming took 3 bases from V and 5 from J, leaving 17 bases between them. This CDR3 comprises 15 residues.

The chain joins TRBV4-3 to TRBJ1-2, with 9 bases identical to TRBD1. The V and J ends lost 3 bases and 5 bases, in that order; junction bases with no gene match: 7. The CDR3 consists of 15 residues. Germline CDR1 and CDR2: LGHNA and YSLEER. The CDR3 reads CASSQGWTGEYGYTF. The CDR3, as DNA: TGCGCCAGCAGCCAGGGATGGACAGGGGAATATGGCTACACCTTC.

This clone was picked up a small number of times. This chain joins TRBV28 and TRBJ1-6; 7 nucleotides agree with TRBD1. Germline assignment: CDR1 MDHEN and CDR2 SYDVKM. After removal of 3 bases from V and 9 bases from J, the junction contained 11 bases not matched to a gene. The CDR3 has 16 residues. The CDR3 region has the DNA TGTGCCAGCAGTTTTGATCCCCACAGGGGCGTTTCACCCCTCCACTTT. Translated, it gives CASSFDPHRGVSPLHF. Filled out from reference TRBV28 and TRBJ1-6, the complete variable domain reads DVKVTQSSRYLVKRTGEKVFLECVQDMDHENMFWYRQDPGLGLRLIYFSYDVKMKEKGDIPEGYSVSREKKERFSLILESASTNQTSMYLCASSFDPHRGVSPLHFGNGTRLTVT.

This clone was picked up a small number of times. CDR3 nucleotides: TGTGCCAGCAGCCCCCAGGGGGTTGTCTACGAGCAGTACTTC. Amino acid sequence: CASSPQGVVYEQYF. This chain uses TRBV7-6 with TRBJ2-7, with 7 bases matching TRBD1. V lost 5 bases and J lost 3; bases outside the gene matches: 7. This CDR3 spans 14 amino acids. CDR1 and CDR2 from the germline V gene are SGHVS and FNYEAQ.

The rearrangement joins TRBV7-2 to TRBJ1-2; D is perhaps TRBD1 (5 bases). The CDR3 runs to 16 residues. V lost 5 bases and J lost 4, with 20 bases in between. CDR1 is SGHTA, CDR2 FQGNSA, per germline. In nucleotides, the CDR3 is TGTGCCAGCAGCCTCCGCCCCGGGCAGGGTAGCTATGGCTACACCTTC. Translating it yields CASSLRPGQGSYGYTF.